The sample holds one count of the clone carrying this T cell receptor (beta chain). The antigen remains unidentified. Culture lasted about 10 days before CD4+ T cell isolation. Two-dose vaccination with either BNT162b2 or mRNA-1273 was given to the participants. Sequenced by immunoSEQ multiplex PCR; TCRdb stores in-frame clones only, minus some. The sample records more than 60,000 clones, 70% to 75% being singletons. The data were obtained in a study of vaccination effects on CD4 cells after COVID-19. This CDR3 has 15 amino acids. In germline, CDR1 is SQVTM, CDR2 ANQGSEA. J lost 0 bases, V lost 6 bases, and 9 bases had no gene match.

Sequenced material: CD4+ T cells from PBMCs cultured without peptide, taken after COVID-19 vaccination. This clonotype was sampled from a human donor who received a COVID-19 vaccine. The chain uses TRBV29-1 and TRBJ1-1; 8 nucleotides agree with TRBD1. CDR3 region: CSVQPQGAVNTEAFF. The CDR3 bases are TGCAGCGTCCAACCTCAGGGGGCAGTGAACACTGAAGCTTTCTTT.